One and the same sample provided the 10 T cell receptor beta chains below, sequenced in a study of shared clonotypes between healthy human individuals. The data were produced by immunoSEQ multiplex PCR, yet TCRdb's version contains in-frame clones alone and is incomplete. The repertoire has millions of clones, 85% to 95% of them found once; the top ten carry under 0.15%. The sequencing input was naive CD4+ T cells sorted from blood. Regarding subset: CD45RA+ positively selected. Source of these receptors: a man between 18 and 29 years old in good health.

The rearrangement joins TRBV18 to TRBJ2-7; 9 positions agree with TRBD1. V gave up 1 base and J gave up 0 bases; unmatched junction bases: 1. This CDR3 is built from 15 residues. Germline loops: CDR1 KGHSH, CDR2 LQKENI. CDR3 sequence reads: CASSPRDRASYEQYF. CDR3 sequence (DNA): TGTGCCAGCTCACCACGGGACAGGGCCTCCTACGAGCAGTACTTC.

The chain joins TRBV20-1 to TRBJ1-2; unclear D gene. The V gene's germline CDR1 is DFQATT and CDR2 SNEGSKA (reference sequence). The V end was cut by 5 bases, the J end by 6 bases, with 7 bases between. This CDR3 has 10 residues. The CDR3 protein is CSAPSNGYTF. CDR3 bases: TGCAGTGCTCCTTCGAATGGCTACACCTTC.

This chain joins TRBV7-6 and TRBJ2-3, with unresolved D. V was pared by 1 base and J by 1 base, with 9 bases between. CDR3 length equals 15 residues. Germline values: CDR1 SGHVS, CDR2 FNYEAQ. The DNA of the CDR3 is TGTGCCAGCAGCTTAGGAAGGTCGGGCACAGATACGCAGTATTTT. Residues: CASSLGRSGTDTQYF.

V gene TRBV18 combines with J gene TRBJ2-5; D gene unclear. CDR1 and CDR2 (germline): KGHSH, LQKENI. The ends were cut back, 0 bases at V and 5 bases at J, with 22 bases in the middle. This CDR3 comprises 18 residues. Here the CDR3 reads CASSPPNSLGVLGETQYF. Written as DNA, the CDR3 is TGTGCCAGCTCACCACCGAATTCTCTAGGAGTCTTGGGGGAGACCCAGTACTTC. The variable domain in full, with the rest retrieved from reference TRBV18 and TRBJ2-5, is NAGVMQNPRHLVRRRGQEARLRCSPMKGHSHVYWYRQLPEEGLKFMVYLQKENIIDESGMPKERFSAEFPKEGPSILRIQQVVRGDSAAYFCASSPPNSLGVLGETQYFGPGTRLLVL.

This chain joins TRBV21-1 and TRBJ2-5; TRBD1, the D gene given by the table, was not confirmed from the DNA. TRBV21-1 is annotated as a pseudogene. The CDR3 is 17 amino acids. The CDR3 reads CASSKSRDRGQGETQYF. CDR3 bases: TGTGCCAGCAGCAAGTCTCGGGACAGGGGGCAAGGAGAGACCCAGTACTTC.

V usage is TRBV19 and J usage is TRBJ1-4; 12 positions match TRBD1. Germline CDR1 and CDR2: LNHDA and SQIVND (reference sequence). With 10 bases clipped from V and 7 bases from J, the junction kept 16 bases outside the gene matches. CDR3 length: 17 amino acids. CDR3 region: CATSALGQGARGEKLFF. The CDR3, as DNA: TGTGCCACCTCGGCATTGGGACAGGGGGCGCGAGGTGAAAAACTGTTTTTT.

CDR3 sequence: CASSFGSSYNSPLHF. The CDR3 DNA reads as TGTGCCAGCAGCTTTGGGAGCTCCTATAATTCACCCCTCCACTTT. The chain combines TRBV7-8 with TRBJ1-6, with D uncertain. CDR1 is SGHVS, CDR2 FQNEAQ, per germline. V lost 3 bases, J lost 0 bases, and 6 bases lay in between. This CDR3 contains 15 residues.

The chain is built from TRBV11-3 and TRBJ2-3; 7 bases match TRBD1. Trimming cost V 5 bases and J 2 bases; bases outside gene matches: 7. Germline V gives CDR1 SGHNT, CDR2 YENEEA. This CDR3 has 15 amino acids. The CDR3 sequence is CASSRGTVATDTQYF. In DNA, the CDR3 is TGTGCCAGCAGCCGAGGGACAGTAGCCACAGATACGCAGTATTTT.

The chain uses TRBV5-1 and TRBJ2-7; maybe TRBD1 (7 bases). The germline V gene has CDR1 SGHRS and CDR2 YFSETQ. The CDR3 contains 16 residues. V lost 4 bases, J lost 1 base, and 18 bases lay in between. This CDR3 reads CASSPGGTAASYEQYF. The CDR3 bases are TGCGCCAGCAGCCCAGGCGGGACAGCCGCATCCTACGAGCAGTACTTC.

This chain uses TRBV2 with TRBJ1-6; tentatively, D is TRBD1 (5 bases). Trimming removed 2 bases at V and 9 bases at J, with 14 bases between. The CDR3 covers 15 residues. In germline, CDR1 is SNHLY, CDR2 FYNNEI. The CDR3 DNA reads as TGTGCCAGCAGTGAACAGGGTAATTTCGGTTCACCCCTCCACTTT. Translating gives CASSEQGNFGSPLHF.